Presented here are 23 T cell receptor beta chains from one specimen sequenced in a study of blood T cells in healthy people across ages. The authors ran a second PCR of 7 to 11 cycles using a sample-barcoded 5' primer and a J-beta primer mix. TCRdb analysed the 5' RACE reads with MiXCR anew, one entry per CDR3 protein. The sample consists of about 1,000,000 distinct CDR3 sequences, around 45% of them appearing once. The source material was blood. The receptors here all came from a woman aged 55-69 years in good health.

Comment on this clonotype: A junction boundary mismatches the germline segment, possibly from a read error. DNA for the CDR3: TGTGCCAGCAGTCAAGGGGTGGGCTCCTACAATGAGCAGTTCTTC. This codes for CASSQGVGSYNEQFF. The chain recombines TRBV3-1 with TRBJ2-1; D might be TRBD1 (5 bases). The CDR3 totals 15 residues. Germline V gene lookup returns CDR1 LGHDT and CDR2 YNNKEL (reference sequence).

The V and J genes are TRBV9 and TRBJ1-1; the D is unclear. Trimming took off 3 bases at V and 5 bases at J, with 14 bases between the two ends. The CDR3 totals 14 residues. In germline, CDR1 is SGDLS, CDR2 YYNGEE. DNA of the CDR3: TGTGCCAGCAGCGCCTCAGATCCGGGGACTGAAGCTTTCTTT. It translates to CASSASDPGTEAFF. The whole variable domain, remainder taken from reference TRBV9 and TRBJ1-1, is DSGVTQTPKHLITATGQRVTLRCSPRSGDLSVYWYQQSLDQGLQFLIQYYNGEERAKGNILERFSAQQFPDLHSELNLSSLELGDSALYFCASSASDPGTEAFFGQGTRLTVV.

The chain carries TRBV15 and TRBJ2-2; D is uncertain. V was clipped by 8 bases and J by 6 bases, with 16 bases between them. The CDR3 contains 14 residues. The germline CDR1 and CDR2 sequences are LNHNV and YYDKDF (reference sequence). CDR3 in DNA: TGTGCCACCCGCCTTAGGAGAAGCTCCGGGGAGCTGTTTTTT. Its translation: CATRLRRSSGELFF.

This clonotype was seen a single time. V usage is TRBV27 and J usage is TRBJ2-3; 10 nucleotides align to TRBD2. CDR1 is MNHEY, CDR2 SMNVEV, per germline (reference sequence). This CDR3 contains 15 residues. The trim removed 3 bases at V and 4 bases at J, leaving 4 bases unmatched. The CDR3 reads CASSFGSGRSDTQYF. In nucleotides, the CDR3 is TGTGCCAGCAGTTTTGGTAGCGGGAGGTCAGATACGCAGTATTTT.

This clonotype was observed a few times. The CDR3 protein is CSVLGANTEAFF. The CDR3 DNA is TGCAGCGTCCTGGGGGCTAACACTGAAGCTTTCTTT. V usage is TRBV29-1 and J usage is TRBJ1-1, with D perhaps matching TRBD1 (6 bases). V was trimmed by 6 bases and J by 2 bases, leaving 10 bases between them. CDR1 and CDR2 (germline): SQVTM, ANQGSEA. The CDR3 runs to 12 residues.

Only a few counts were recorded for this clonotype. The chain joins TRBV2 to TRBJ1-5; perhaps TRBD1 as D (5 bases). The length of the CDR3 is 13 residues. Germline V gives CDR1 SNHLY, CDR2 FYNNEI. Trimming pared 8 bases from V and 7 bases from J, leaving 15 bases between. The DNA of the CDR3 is TGTGCCAGCGGGGACGATTTGACCCAGCCCCAGCATTTT. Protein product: CASGDDLTQPQHF.

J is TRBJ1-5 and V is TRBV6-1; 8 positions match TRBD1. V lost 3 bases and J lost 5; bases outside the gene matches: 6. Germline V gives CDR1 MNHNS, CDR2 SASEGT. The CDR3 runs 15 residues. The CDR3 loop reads CASSDRQGKDQPQHF. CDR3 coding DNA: TGTGCCAGCAGTGACAGACAGGGGAAGGATCAGCCCCAGCATTTT.

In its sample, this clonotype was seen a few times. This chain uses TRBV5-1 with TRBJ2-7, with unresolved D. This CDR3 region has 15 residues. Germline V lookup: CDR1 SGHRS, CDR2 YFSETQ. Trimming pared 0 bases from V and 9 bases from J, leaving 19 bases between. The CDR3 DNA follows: TGCGCCAGCAGCTTGGAGTCTGGGCCGGCTACGATGCAGTACTTC. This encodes CASSLESGPATMQYF.

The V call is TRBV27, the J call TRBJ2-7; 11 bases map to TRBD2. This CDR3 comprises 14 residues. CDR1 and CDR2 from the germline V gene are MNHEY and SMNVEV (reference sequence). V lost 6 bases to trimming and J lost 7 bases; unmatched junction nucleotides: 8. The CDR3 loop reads CASRGTSGLLEQYF. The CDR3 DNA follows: TGTGCCAGCAGGGGGACTAGCGGTCTATTGGAGCAGTACTTC.

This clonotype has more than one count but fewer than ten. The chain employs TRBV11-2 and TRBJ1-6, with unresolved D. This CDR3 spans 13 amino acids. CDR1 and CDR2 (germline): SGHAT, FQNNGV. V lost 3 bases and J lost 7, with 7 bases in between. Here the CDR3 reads CASSFDGNSPLHF. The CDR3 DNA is TGTGCCAGCAGCTTCGACGGAAATTCACCCCTCCACTTT. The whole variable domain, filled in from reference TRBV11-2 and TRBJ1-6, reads EAGVAQSPRYKIIEKRQSVAFWCNPISGHATLYWYQQILGQGPKLLIQFQNNGVVDDSQLPKDRFSAERLKGVDSTLKIQPAKLEDSAVYLCASSFDGNSPLHFGNGTRLTVT.

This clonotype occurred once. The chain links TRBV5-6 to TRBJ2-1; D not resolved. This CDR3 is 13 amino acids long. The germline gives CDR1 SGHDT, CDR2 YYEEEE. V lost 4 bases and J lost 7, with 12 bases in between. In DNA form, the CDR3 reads TGTGCCAGCAGCCCGATAATGGGTAATGAGCAGTTCTTC. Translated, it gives CASSPIMGNEQFF.

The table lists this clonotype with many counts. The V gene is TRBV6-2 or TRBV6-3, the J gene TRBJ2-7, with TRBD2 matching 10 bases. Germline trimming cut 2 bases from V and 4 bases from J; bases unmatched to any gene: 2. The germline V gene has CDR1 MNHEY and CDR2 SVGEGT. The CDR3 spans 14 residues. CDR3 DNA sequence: TGTGCCAGCAGTTACGTAGCGGGAGGATACGAGCAGTACTTC. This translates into CASSYVAGGYEQYF.

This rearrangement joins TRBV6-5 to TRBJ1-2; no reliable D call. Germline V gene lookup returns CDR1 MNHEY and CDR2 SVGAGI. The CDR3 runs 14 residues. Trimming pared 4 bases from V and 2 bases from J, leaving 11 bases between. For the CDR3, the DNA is TGTGCCAGCAGTTCCTCCGAGAAGAACTATGGCTACACCTTC. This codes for CASSSSEKNYGYTF.

The CDR3 sequence: CSARLSENEQYF. The CDR3 coding sequence is TGCAGCGCTCGGTTGAGTGAGAACGAGCAGTACTTC. J is TRBJ2-7 and V is TRBV29-1; D unresolved. Deletions cut 7 bases from V and 5 bases from J, with 15 bases between. Germline CDR1 is SQVTM and CDR2 is ANQGSEA. This CDR3 has 12 residues.

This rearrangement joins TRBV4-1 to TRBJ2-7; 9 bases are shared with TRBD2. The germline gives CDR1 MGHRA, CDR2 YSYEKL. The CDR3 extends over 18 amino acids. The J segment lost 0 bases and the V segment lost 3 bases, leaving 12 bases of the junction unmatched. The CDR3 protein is CASSQGAGSSGNSYEQYF. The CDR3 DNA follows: TGCGCCAGCAGCCAGGGGGCTGGATCTAGCGGGAACTCCTACGAGCAGTACTTC.

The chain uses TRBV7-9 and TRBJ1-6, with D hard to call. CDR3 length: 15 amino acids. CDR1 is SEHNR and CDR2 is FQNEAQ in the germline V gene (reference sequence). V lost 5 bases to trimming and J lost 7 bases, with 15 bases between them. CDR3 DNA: TGTGCCAGCAGCCCCCTGGCAGAACTCAATTCACCCCTCCACTTT. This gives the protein CASSPLAELNSPLHF. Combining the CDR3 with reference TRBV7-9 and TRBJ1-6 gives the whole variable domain DTGVSQNPRHKITKRGQNVTFRCDPISEHNRLYWYRQTLGQGPEFLTYFQNEAQLEKSRLLSDRFSAERPKGSFSTLEIQRTEQGDSAMYLCASSPLAELNSPLHFGNGTRLTVT.

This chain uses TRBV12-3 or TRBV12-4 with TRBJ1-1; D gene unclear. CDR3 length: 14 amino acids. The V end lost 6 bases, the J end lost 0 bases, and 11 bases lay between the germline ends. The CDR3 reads CASRTRRLNTEAFF. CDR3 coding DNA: TGTGCCAGCAGGACCCGTCGTCTGAACACTGAAGCTTTCTTT.

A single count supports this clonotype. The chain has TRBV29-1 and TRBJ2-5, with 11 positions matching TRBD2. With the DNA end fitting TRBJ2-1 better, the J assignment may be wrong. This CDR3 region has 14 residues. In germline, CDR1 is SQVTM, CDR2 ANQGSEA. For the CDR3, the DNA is TGCAGCGTTGATGCTAGCGGGAGGTTGGAGACCCAGTTCTTC. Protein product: CSVDASGRLETQFF.

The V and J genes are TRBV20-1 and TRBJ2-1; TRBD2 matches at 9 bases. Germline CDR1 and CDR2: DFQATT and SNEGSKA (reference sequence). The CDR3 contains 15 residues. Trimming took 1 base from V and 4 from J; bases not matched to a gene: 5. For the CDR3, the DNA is TGCAGTGCTAGAGGCCCTAGCGGGACGTACAATGAGCAGTTCTTC. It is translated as CSARGPSGTYNEQFF.

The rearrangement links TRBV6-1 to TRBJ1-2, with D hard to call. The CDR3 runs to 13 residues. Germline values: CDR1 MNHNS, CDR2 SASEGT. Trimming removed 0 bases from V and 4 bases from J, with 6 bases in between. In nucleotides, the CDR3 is TGTGCCAGCAGTGAAGCCCAGTCCTATGGCTACACCTTC. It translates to CASSEAQSYGYTF.

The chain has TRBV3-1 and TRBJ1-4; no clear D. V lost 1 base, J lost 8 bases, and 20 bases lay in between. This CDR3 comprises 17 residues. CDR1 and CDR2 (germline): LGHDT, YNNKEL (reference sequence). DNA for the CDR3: TGTGCCAGCAGCCAAGTAGGACGGGGAAAATATGGGGAAAAACTGTTTTTT. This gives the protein CASSQVGRGKYGEKLFF.

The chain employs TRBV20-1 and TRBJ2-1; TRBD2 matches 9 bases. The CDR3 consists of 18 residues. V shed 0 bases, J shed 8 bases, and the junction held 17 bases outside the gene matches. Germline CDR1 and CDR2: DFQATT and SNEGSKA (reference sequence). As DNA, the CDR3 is TGCAGTGCTAGAGATCCGGTGGTAGCGGGAGTTAGGGAGGATGAGCAGTTCTTC. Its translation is CSARDPVVAGVREDEQFF.

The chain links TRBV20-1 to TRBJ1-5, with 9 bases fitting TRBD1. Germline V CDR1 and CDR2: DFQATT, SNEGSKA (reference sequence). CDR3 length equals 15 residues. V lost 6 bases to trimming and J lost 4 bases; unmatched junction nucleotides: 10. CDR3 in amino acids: CSARTGADTNQPQHF. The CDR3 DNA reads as TGCAGTGCGCGGACAGGGGCCGACACTAATCAGCCCCAGCATTTT.